The rows below give T cell receptor beta chains drawn from one sample of a study of T cells in Graves' hyperthyroidism and ophthalmopathy. TCRdb called the multiplex PCR reads again in MiXCR, with one record for every CDR3 protein. The sample includes roughly 500,000 distinct CDR3 sequences, 15% to 20% of them seen just once. Material: blood. The receptors derive from a woman younger than 45 with Graves' ophthalmopathy. Each CDR3 is given with its conserved first and last residue. D genes are given only for firm matches. Size is omitted from some rows. Given values are once, few, many or a class for expanded clones.

D	V	size	J	DNA	CDR3
TRBD2	TRBV27	NA	TRBJ2-1	TGTGCCAGCAATATAGCGGGAGGAAGAGGTGAGCAGTTCTTC	CASNIAGGRGEQFF
NA	TRBV6-2/TRBV6-3	NA	TRBJ1-2	TGTGCCAGCAGTTACTCGAGGCTTGGCTACACCTTC	CASSYSRLGYTF
NA	TRBV10-2	NA	TRBJ1-1	TGCGCCAGCAGTGTTACAGGATCCTCCCTTGTGAACACTGAAGCTTTCTTT	CASSVTGSSLVNTEAFF
NA	TRBV6-5	NA	TRBJ2-3	TGTGCCAGCAGTTACTCCCTAGACTCACCCACAGATACGCAGTATTTT	CASSYSLDSPTDTQYF
TRBD2	TRBV19	few	TRBJ2-1	TGTGCCAGTAGTATGGGCCTAGCGGCATACAATGAGCAGTTCTTC	CASSMGLAAYNEQFF
NA	TRBV7-2	many	TRBJ2-3	TGTGCCAGCAGCTTCTGGGCAATCACAGATACGCAGTATTTT	CASSFWAITDTQYF
NA	TRBV20-1	few	TRBJ1-1	TGCAGTGCTAGAGATCGTGAAGGGTCAAACACTGAAGCTTTCTTT	CSARDREGSNTEAFF
NA	TRBV19	few	TRBJ2-5	TGTGCCAGTACTGAAGCGGCCGCCGGGGATATCCAGTACTTC	CASTEAAAGDIQYF
NA	TRBV7-2	few	TRBJ2-5	TGTGCCAGCAGCCCGTTCAGAGGCGGAGGAGAGACCCAGTACTTC	CASSPFRGGGETQYF
NA	TRBV2	many	TRBJ1-5	TGTGCCAGCAGTGAGATAGGGGGGCCCGTTAGCAATCAGCCCCAGCATTTT	CASSEIGGPVSNQPQHF
TRBD1	TRBV6-1	NA	TRBJ2-3	TGTGCCAGCAAACCCGGACAGGGATTAGATACGCAGTATTTT	CASKPGQGLDTQYF
NA	TRBV2	many	TRBJ1-5	TGTGCCAGCAGCGAGACAGGTTTAACGCCCCAGCATTTT	CASSETGLTPQHF
NA	TRBV5-1	many	TRBJ1-4	TGCGCCAGCAGCTTGTATGGAGAAAAACTGTTTTTT	CASSLYGEKLFF
TRBD1	TRBV24-1	few	TRBJ2-3	TGTGCCACCAGTGTCGGGACAGGGATCTCTACGCAGTATTTT	CATSVGTGISTQYF
NA	TRBV7-2	many	TRBJ1-2	TGTGCCAGCAGCTTAGCCGGTCGGGGGCGCGATGGTGGCTACACCTTC	CASSLAGRGRDGGYTF
NA	TRBV11-3	once	TRBJ2-7	TGTGCCAGCAGCTGTACAGGTTCGACCTACGAGCAGTACTTC	CASSCTGSTYEQYF
TRBD1	TRBV10-3	NA	TRBJ2-2	TGTGCCATCAAGAGGGACAGGGACATTTCAGGGACCGGGGAGCTGTTTTTT	CAIKRDRDISGTGELFF
TRBD1	TRBV29-1	few	TRBJ2-3	TGCAGCGTTGAAGCTTCGGTAGACAGGGTGACGACAGATACGCAGTATTTT	CSVEASVDRVTTDTQYF
NA	TRBV7-6	many	TRBJ2-1	TGTGCCAGCAGTTTAGCCGACAATGAGCAGTTCTTC	CASSLADNEQFF
NA	TRBV9	many	TRBJ2-5	TGTGCCAGCAGCGCCGGGGAGCTCGAGGGAGAGACCCAGTACTTC	CASSAGELEGETQYF
NA	TRBV6-1	NA	TRBJ1-5	TGTGCCAGCAGTGGCCTAGGGGCAGTTAATCAGCCCCAGCATTTT	CASSGLGAVNQPQHF
NA	TRBV4-1	NA	TRBJ2-2	TGCGCCAGCAGCCAAGAAGGCCAGGTCCTGAACACCGGGGAGCTGTTTTTT	CASSQEGQVLNTGELFF
TRBD1	TRBV4-3	once	TRBJ2-1	TGCGCCAGCAGCCAAGACCCGGGGACAGGGGGTTTGTTCTTC	CASSQDPGTGGLFF
TRBD1	TRBV28	many	TRBJ1-6	TGTGCCAGCAGTACACCGGGACAGGGGGCCTCTTATAATTCACCCCTCCACTTT	CASSTPGQGASYNSPLHF
NA	TRBV5-4	few	TRBJ2-3	TGTGCCAGCAGGCACCTCCTCGGAGATACGCAGTATTTT	CASRHLLGDTQYF
NA	TRBV28	many	TRBJ1-4	TGTGCCAGCAGGAGGGGAGGGACTAATGAAAAACTGTTTTTT	CASRRGGTNEKLFF
NA	TRBV7-8	few	TRBJ2-3	TGTGCCAGCAGCTCCCATAAGGTGGATACGCAGTATTTT	CASSSHKVDTQYF
TRBD2	TRBV29-1	many	TRBJ2-7	TGCAGCGTCAGGGAGGCGGGAGGGCCGGACGAGCAGTACTTC	CSVREAGGPDEQYF
NA	TRBV7-3	few	TRBJ2-3	TGTGCCAGCAGCTTAAGGGGGGACCCCACAGATACGCAGTATTTT	CASSLRGDPTDTQYF
TRBD2	TRBV28	many	TRBJ2-7	TGTGCCAGCAGTCCTTTTCCTACGGCCGGGACTAGCGAGAGCTACGAGCAGTACTTC	CASSPFPTAGTSESYEQYF
NA	TRBV6-1	many	TRBJ2-4	TGTGCCAGCAGTGCCAGGGGACGCAAAAACATTCAGTACTTC	CASSARGRKNIQYF
TRBD2	TRBV5-1	many	TRBJ2-1	TGCGCCAGCAGCCGTACCCTAGCGGGAGACTACAATGAGCAGTTCTTC	CASSRTLAGDYNEQFF
TRBD1	TRBV27	many	TRBJ1-5	TGTGCCAGCAGTTTGACCCGGCAGGGGGGACAGCCCCAGCATTTT	CASSLTRQGGQPQHF
NA	TRBV7-9	many	TRBJ1-4	TGTGCCAGCAGTTTGGACAGTAGCCTTAATGAAAAACTGTTTTTT	CASSLDSSLNEKLFF
TRBD2	TRBV19	few	TRBJ2-5	TGTGCCAGTAGCGGACAGACACTAGCGGGAGGGCCACTGGAGACCCAGTACTTC	CASSGQTLAGGPLETQYF
NA	TRBV12-5	NA	TRBJ1-1	TGTGCTAGTGGTTTGCAGGGGAGGACTGAAGCTTTCTTT	CASGLQGRTEAFF